The 27 T cell receptor beta chains below come from one sample, sequenced in a study of T cell responses to AZD1222 COVID-19 vaccine. Libraries were prepared by immunoSEQ multiplex PCR; TCRdb keeps only in-frame clonotypes and omits some of them. The table includes roughly 79,000 clones, about 92% detected once. The sample was peripheral blood, taken on day 0 of MenACWY control vaccination. The receptors were gathered from an adult in good health.

The chain links TRBV10-1 to TRBJ2-2; TRBD1 aligns across 9 bases. The junction had 7 bases not matched to a gene; V was cut back by 3 bases and J by 2 bases. Germline V CDR1 and CDR2: WNHNN, SYGVQD (reference sequence). The CDR3 is 17 amino acids. CDR3 bases: TGCGCCAGCAGTGAAATCCAACAGGGGGCTAACACCGGGGAGCTGTTTTTT. This encodes CASSEIQQGANTGELFF.

The CDR3 region has the DNA TGTGCCAGCAGTTACAAGACAGGGGGCTTATGGCAGCCCCAGCATTTT. It is translated as CASSYKTGGLWQPQHF. The V call is TRBV6-5, the J call TRBJ1-5; the match to TRBD1 covers 10 bases. Germline V gene sequence: CDR1 MNHEY, CDR2 SVGAGI. This CDR3 is built from 16 residues. Unmatched junction bases numbered 8, after V lost 2 bases and J lost 7 bases.

The V gene is TRBV28, the J gene TRBJ1-1, with D possibly TRBD1 on 5 matching bases. The CDR3 length is 15 residues. Germline V gene lookup returns CDR1 MDHEN and CDR2 SYDVKM. Trimming cost V 3 bases and J 0 bases, with 11 bases left between them. The CDR3 loop reads CASSLPGVVNTEAFF. DNA for the CDR3: TGTGCCAGCAGTTTGCCGGGGGTGGTGAACACTGAAGCTTTCTTT.

The rearrangement links TRBV12-3 or TRBV12-4 to TRBJ2-7; D call uncertain. The CDR3 extends over 12 amino acids. V dropped 3 bases and J dropped 3 bases, with 6 bases sitting between them. CDR3 amino acids: CASSFNYYEQYF. The CDR3 region has the DNA TGTGCCAGCAGTTTCAACTACTACGAGCAGTACTTC.

J is TRBJ2-7 and V is TRBV3-1 (or the pseudogene TRBV3-2); D gene unclear. The CDR3 runs to 15 residues. Trimming left V 1 base short and J 0 bases short, with 10 bases between. Germline CDR1 is LGHDT and CDR2 is YNNKEL (reference sequence). The DNA of the CDR3 is TGTGCCAGCAGCCAAGGACGGGCCAGCTCCTACGAGCAGTACTTC. Translation: CASSQGRASSYEQYF.

This chain connects TRBV5-1 to TRBJ1-2; TRBD1 is a possible D gene (6 bases). The CDR3 extends over 17 amino acids. The V end was cut by 3 bases, the J end by 2 bases, with 20 bases between. CDR1 and CDR2 from the germline V gene are SGHRS and YFSETQ. The CDR3 coding sequence is TGCGCCAGCAGCTCTCGTTTGCTGGGGGCACCCAACTATGGCTACACCTTC. As protein: CASSSRLLGAPNYGYTF.

The chain links TRBV5-1 to TRBJ2-5; D ambiguous. The V end lost 1 base, the J end lost 0 bases, and 10 bases lay between the germline ends. The CDR3 covers 15 residues. Looked up from germline, CDR1 is SGHRS and CDR2 is YFSETQ. DNA for the CDR3: TGCGCCAGCAGCTTGACCGGAAGAAACCAAGAGACCCAGTACTTC. Translated: CASSLTGRNQETQYF.

The rearrangement links TRBV7-2 to TRBJ2-1, with TRBD1 as a possible D gene (5 bases). This CDR3 has 15 residues. Germline lookup yields CDR1 SGHTA and CDR2 FQGNSA. V gave up 0 bases and J gave up 7 bases, with 13 bases separating them. The CDR3 sequence is CASSLARIPGNEQFF. DNA for the CDR3: TGTGCCAGCAGCTTAGCGCGGATTCCAGGGAATGAGCAGTTCTTC.

A single count supports this clone. This chain uses TRBV24-1 with TRBJ1-1; D remains ambiguous. Looked up from germline, CDR1 is KGHDR and CDR2 is SFDVKD. This CDR3 spans 13 amino acids. Deletions cut 2 bases from V and 3 bases from J, with 6 bases between. Here the CDR3 DNA reads TGTGCCACCAGTGATTATCCTCACACTGAAGCTTTCTTT. Encoded protein: CATSDYPHTEAFF.

This rearrangement joins TRBV6-5 to TRBJ1-2; the D gene is possibly TRBD1 (5 bases). CDR1 and CDR2 (germline): MNHEY, SVGAGI. V was pared by 0 bases and J by 6 bases, with 11 bases between. The CDR3 loop spans 14 amino acids. The CDR3 bases are TGTGCCAGCAGTTACTCGAATCAGGGAAATGGCTACACCTTC. Translation gives CASSYSNQGNGYTF.

The chain carries TRBV6-6 and TRBJ2-5; 7 positions match TRBD1. CDR1 is MNHNY, CDR2 SVGAGI, per germline (reference sequence). The CDR3 contains 12 residues. V lost 6 bases to trimming and J lost 6 bases; unmatched junction nucleotides: 4. DNA for the CDR3: TGTGCCAGCAGCCGACAGGGACAGACCCAGTACTTC. It is translated as CASSRQGQTQYF.

The V gene is TRBV7-2, the J gene TRBJ2-6; D is unresolved. V gave up 6 bases and J gave up 0 bases, with 6 bases separating them. The CDR3 runs 14 residues. The germline V gene encodes CDR1 SGHTA and CDR2 FQGNSA. CDR3 loop: CASRLSSGANVLTF. The CDR3 DNA follows: TGTGCCAGCAGGCTCAGCTCTGGGGCCAACGTCCTGACTTTC.

This sequence joins TRBV28 and TRBJ2-4; D possibly uses TRBD1 or TRBD2 (6 bases each). CDR3 length: 14 residues. Trimming stripped 5 bases from V and 8 bases from J, with 16 bases between. Per the germline V gene, CDR1 is MDHEN and CDR2 is SYDVKM. As DNA, the CDR3 is TGTGCCAGCAGTCCAGCCGGGGGCAGGGACATTCAGTACTTC. Its protein product is CASSPAGGRDIQYF.

This sequence joins TRBV4-3 and TRBJ1-5; perhaps TRBD1 as D (5 bases). Germline V lookup: CDR1 LGHNA, CDR2 YSLEER. The CDR3 has 14 amino acids. Trimming removed 0 bases from V and 7 bases from J, with 10 bases in between. Here the CDR3 DNA reads TGCGCCAGCAGCCAAGATCCGGGGGGACAGCCCCAGCATTTT. Protein: CASSQDPGGQPQHF.

J is TRBJ1-5 and V is TRBV7-9; D perhaps matches TRBD1 (5 bases). Per germline, CDR1 SEHNR and CDR2 FQNEAQ (reference sequence). The CDR3 extends over 17 amino acids. V gave up 2 bases and J gave up 0 bases, with 14 bases separating them. The CDR3 spells CASSLTTAPYSNQPQHF. DNA for the CDR3: TGTGCCAGCAGCTTAACGACAGCTCCGTATAGCAATCAGCCCCAGCATTTT.

The chain carries TRBV19 and TRBJ2-5; D is ambiguous. The germline V gene encodes CDR1 LNHDA and CDR2 SQIVND (reference sequence). This CDR3 region has 13 residues. V was pared by 5 bases and J by 0 bases, with 7 bases between. The CDR3 loop reads CASSYGYQETQYF. For the CDR3, the DNA is TGTGCCAGTAGTTACGGTTACCAAGAGACCCAGTACTTC.

V and J are TRBV7-9 and TRBJ1-5; D remains unclear. The V end lost 3 bases, the J end lost 0 bases, and 6 bases lay between the germline ends. Germline CDR1 is SEHNR and CDR2 is FQNEAQ (reference sequence). There are 14 residues in the CDR3. The CDR3 loop is CASSFSDSNQPQHF. The DNA for the CDR3 is TGTGCCAGCAGCTTTTCAGATAGCAATCAGCCCCAGCATTTT.

The chain recombines TRBV19 with TRBJ1-1; D possibly corresponds to TRBD1 (5 bases). V lost 11 bases to trimming and J lost 1 base, with 20 bases between them. The CDR3 length is 15 residues. CDR1 and CDR2 from the germline V gene are LNHDA and SQIVND (reference sequence). The CDR3 nucleotides read TGTGCCTCGGGAAAAGGGGCGGATCGGAACACTGAAGCTTTCTTT. Translating gives CASGKGADRNTEAFF.

This chain links TRBV28 with TRBJ1-2, with TRBD1 matching over 12 bases. With 6 bases clipped from V and 4 bases from J, the junction kept 6 bases outside the gene matches. CDR1 and CDR2 from the germline V gene are MDHEN and SYDVKM. CDR3 length equals 15 residues. CDR3 in amino acids: CASSQPGQGAYGYTF. The CDR3 DNA reads TGTGCCAGCAGCCAGCCGGGACAGGGGGCCTATGGCTACACCTTC.

The chain is built from TRBV7-3 and TRBJ2-1; D not resolved. The CDR3 contains 15 residues. Trimming stripped 5 bases from V and 6 bases from J, with 17 bases between. The germline V gene has CDR1 SGHTA and CDR2 FQGTGA. Written as DNA, the CDR3 is TGTGCCAGCAGCGCAACCGGGCCCCAAAGCAATGAGCAGTTCTTC. Translated, it gives CASSATGPQSNEQFF.

The chain uses TRBV10-3 and TRBJ2-2, with 9 bases that match TRBD2. V gave up 7 bases and J gave up 4 bases; unmatched junction bases: 7. CDR1 is ENHRY, CDR2 SYGVKD, per germline. The CDR3 covers 15 residues. CDR3 loop: CAIKPSGGLTGELFF. CDR3 coding DNA: TGTGCCATCAAACCAAGCGGGGGGCTCACCGGGGAGCTGTTTTTT.

In regard to this clone: Other DNA sequences in this sample translate to the same CDR3. The CDR3 spells CASSLGGRQETQYF. The CDR3 nucleotides read TGTGCCAGCAGTTTAGGGGGACGCCAAGAGACCCAGTACTTC. The genes are TRBV28 and TRBJ2-5, with D possibly being TRBD1 or TRBD2 (5 bases each). Germline V lookup: CDR1 MDHEN, CDR2 SYDVKM. The CDR3 is made up of 14 amino acids. The ends were cut back, 2 bases at V and 1 base at J, with 8 bases in the middle.

The rearrangement joins TRBV7-2 to TRBJ2-5; TRBD1 matches at 9 bases. Trimming at V came to 4 bases and at J to 5 bases, leaving 11 bases not matched to a gene. CDR1 is SGHTA, CDR2 FQGNSA, per germline. The CDR3 contains 16 residues. In DNA form, the CDR3 reads TGTGCCAGCAGCTCTAGGACCACAGGGGGCGCGGAGACCCAGTACTTC. Translated: CASSSRTTGGAETQYF.

The chain combines TRBV2 with TRBJ2-2; 9 nucleotides agree with TRBD2. The CDR3 consists of 15 residues. The germline CDR1 and CDR2 sequences are SNHLY and FYNNEI. Trimming at V came to 6 bases and at J to 7 bases, leaving 9 bases not matched to a gene. CDR3: CASRAGTSSVGELFF. CDR3 bases: TGTGCCAGCAGAGCCGGGACTAGCTCGGTCGGGGAGCTGTTTTTT.

The chain joins TRBV6-2 or TRBV6-3 to TRBJ2-2; 8 positions agree with TRBD2. Germline V gives CDR1 MNHEY, CDR2 SVGEGT. J lost 0 bases, V lost 2 bases, and 8 bases had no gene match. The CDR3 length is 18 residues. The CDR3 loop reads CASSYLAGGSPNTGELFF. CDR3 in DNA: TGTGCCAGCAGTTACCTCGCGGGGGGCTCTCCGAACACCGGGGAGCTGTTTTTT.

The rearrangement joins TRBV5-5 to TRBJ2-7; 9 bases align to TRBD1. J lost 3 bases, V lost 5 bases, and 9 bases had no gene match. The CDR3 totals 15 residues. The germline gives CDR1 SGHKS, CDR2 YYEKEE (reference sequence). CDR3 DNA: TGTGCCAGCAGACTAAACAGGGGGCAATTCTACGAGCAGTACTTC. Translated, it gives CASRLNRGQFYEQYF.

The chain employs TRBV19 and TRBJ1-4, with a possible D match to TRBD1 (5 bases). There are 13 residues in the CDR3. The germline V gene has CDR1 LNHDA and CDR2 SQIVND (reference sequence). Trimming pared 6 bases from V and 7 bases from J, leaving 12 bases between. In DNA, the CDR3 is TGTGCCAGTAGAGCAGGGCGAGGTGAAAAACTGTTTTTT. Translation gives CASRAGRGEKLFF. The full variable domain, rest sourced from reference TRBV19 and TRBJ1-4, is DGGITQSPKYLFRKEGQNVTLSCEQNLNHDAMYWYRQDPGQGLRLIYYSQIVNDFQKGDIAEGYSVSREKKESFPLTVTSAQKNPTAFYLCASRAGRGEKLFFGSGTQLSVL.